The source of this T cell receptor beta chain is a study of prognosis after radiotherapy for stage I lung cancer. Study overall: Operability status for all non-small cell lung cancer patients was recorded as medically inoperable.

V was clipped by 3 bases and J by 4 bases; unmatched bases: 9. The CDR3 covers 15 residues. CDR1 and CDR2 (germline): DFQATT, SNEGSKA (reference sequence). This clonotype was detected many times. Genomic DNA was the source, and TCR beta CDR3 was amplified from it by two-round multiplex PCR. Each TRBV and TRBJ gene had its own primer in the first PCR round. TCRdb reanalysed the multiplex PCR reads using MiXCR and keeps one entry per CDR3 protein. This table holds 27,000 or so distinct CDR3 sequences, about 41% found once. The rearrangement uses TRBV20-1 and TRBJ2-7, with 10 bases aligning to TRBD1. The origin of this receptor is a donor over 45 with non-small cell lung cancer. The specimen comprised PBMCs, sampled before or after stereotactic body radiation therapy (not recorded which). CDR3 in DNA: TGCAGTGCTAGGGTGTTCCGGGACAGGGGTTACGAGCAGTACTTC. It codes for CSARVFRDRGYEQYF.